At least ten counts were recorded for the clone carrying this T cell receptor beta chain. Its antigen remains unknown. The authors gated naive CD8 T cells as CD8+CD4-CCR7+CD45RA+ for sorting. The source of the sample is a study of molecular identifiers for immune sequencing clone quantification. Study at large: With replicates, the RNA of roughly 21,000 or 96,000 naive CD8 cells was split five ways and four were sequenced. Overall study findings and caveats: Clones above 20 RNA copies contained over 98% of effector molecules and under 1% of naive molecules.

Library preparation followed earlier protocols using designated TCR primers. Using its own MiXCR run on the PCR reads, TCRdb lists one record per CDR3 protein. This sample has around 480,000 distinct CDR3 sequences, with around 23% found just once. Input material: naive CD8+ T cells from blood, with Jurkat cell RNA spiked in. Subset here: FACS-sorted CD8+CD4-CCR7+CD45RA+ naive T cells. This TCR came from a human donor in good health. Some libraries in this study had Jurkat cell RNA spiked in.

This CDR3 reads CASSSLGTRRTDTQYF. The DNA for the CDR3 is TGTGCCAGCAGTTCTCTTGGGACACGGAGGACAGATACGCAGTATTTT. The chain combines TRBV12-3 or TRBV12-4 with TRBJ2-3; TRBD1 might be the D (6 bases). This CDR3 has 16 residues. The V end was cut by 4 bases, the J end by 3 bases, with 17 bases between.